This T cell receptor (beta chain) was captured in a study of cytomegalovirus exposure and HLA in healthy donors (dated by TCRdb to 2017 to 2019). About the investigation overall: In an earlier analysis of under 600 of the donors, 276 Gb of sequence data and approximately 120 million unique TCR beta sequences from roughly 200 million T cells were reported. About 300 gigabases of sequencing data and 70 million to 85 million unique TCR sequences were included in an early release covering under 650 HLA-typed donors. Of the roughly 400 genotyped donors, more than 75% were placed in the genetic ancestry cluster associated with self-reported Caucasian donors. The study was designed to test whether signatures of past pathogen exposure could be identified by cataloging public T cell receptors. The T cell repertoires of 666 subjects were profiled by immunosequencing and related to cytomegalovirus serostatus. In addition to the first cohort of several hundred subjects, a separate validation cohort of under 150 different subjects was used. The study combined high-throughput TCR immunosequencing, statistical association of individual TCRs with disease status, and machine learning to predict cytomegalovirus infection status. A later analysis re-examined previously published TCR beta repertoires from 610 or so donors and added high-resolution HLA genotyping to investigate patterns of TCR occurrence. Rather than drawing on any new phenotypic data, the later analysis identified candidate immune exposures from TCR beta sequences and the way those sequences occurred across donors. An earlier analysis of a few hundred of the donors applied high-throughput TCR beta sequencing to assess whether each TCR beta V gene segment acted as functional or pseudogenic. Donor age, sex, ethnicity and CMV serostatus were collected together with the repertoire data. In a later genetic analysis, genome-wide SNP genotypes for about 55% of the roughly 670 donors were used, and that subset was treated as a discovery cohort. Every discovery cohort repertoire had been produced on one sequencing platform. HLA typing included class I and class II loci at four-digit resolution. Typing coverage varied by locus: about 620-630 donors for A, B, C, DRB1 and DQB1; more than 500 for DQA1; more than 600 for DPA1; approximately 470 for DPB1. Because of strong linkage in the cohort, a handful of DR-DQ haplotypes were treated as single units for association and clustering. On average, roughly 250,000 unique TCR beta nucleotide sequences were sequenced per donor among a few hundred genotyped donors of the cohort, with approximately 18% of those sequences being non-productive.

Receptor libraries were prepared by the immunoSEQ multiplex PCR assay. The multiplex PCR relied on a mix of 60 forward primers for TCR Vbeta segments and 13 reverse primers for TCR Jbeta segments. The CDR3 region of rearranged TCR beta genes was amplified from genomic DNA by a multiplex PCR assay. The Illumina HiSeq System was used to sequence the amplified TCR beta libraries as 87-base-pair reads. In the original analysis: Across the 670 or so repertoires, a later analysis counted about 81 million unique TCR beta chains, roughly 11 million of which were shared by at least two donors. A nearest-neighbor algorithm error-corrected the raw reads and collapsed the reads into unique sequences, merging closely related sequences to remove PCR and sequencing errors. To assign V, D and J gene segments, CDR3 sequences were aligned to IMGT reference sequences. For a sequence to be retained, a match of at least six nucleotides to both a V gene segment and a J gene segment was required. Rearrangements were called productive when the CDR3 lacked stop codons and stayed in frame with V and J; all others were non-productive. CDR3 was defined according to IMGT convention as the region running from the second conserved V-encoded cysteine to the conserved J-encoded phenylalanine. The earlier analysis of about 560 of the donors excluded any sequence lacking an unambiguous match to a single V gene segment. In an earlier analysis of several hundred of the donors, V segments were called functional above 56.7% productive rearrangements and were called segregating when the between-donor standard deviation exceeded 5%. A statistical classification framework was built to diagnose cytomegalovirus status from the catalog of TCR beta chain sequences. A later analysis assigned V and J genes by comparing TCR nucleotide sequences with IMGT/GENE-DB human TR gene sequences. The TCRdist pipeline was used in a later analysis to assign CDR3 sequences and most-parsimonious VDJ recombination scenarios. In a later analysis, each TCR beta chain was defined by its CDR3 amino acid sequence together with its V-gene family, and reads lacking a unique V-gene family were excluded. To address suspected cross-contamination and a sequencing artifact, a later analysis removed 550 to 750 highly shared, low-generation-probability nucleotide sequences. A later analysis calculated a clonal expansion index for each public chain from normalized within-repertoire ranks of inferred template counts. A later analysis computed generation probabilities with a VDJ recombination model fitted to out-of-frame rearrangements, and checked the results against IGoR. Hypergeometric tests were used in a later analysis to score TCR-TCR, TCR-HLA and TCR-CMV co-occurrence, with a repertoire-size bias correction applied to the TCR pairs. To estimate false discovery rates, a later analysis permuted the HLA or CMV assignments 20 times. In a later analysis, co-occurring TCRs were grouped using DBSCAN, with TCRdist sequence similarity added in when clustering inside HLA-allele-positive subsets. Repertoires with fewer than 30,000 or more than 120,000 public chains, plus five repertoires with anomalous nucleotide sharing, were excluded from co-occurrence clustering. The clones in this table, taken by TCRdb from immuneACCESS, are in-frame only. Not every clone is retained; where verified, under half of the shortfall comes from an unresolved V gene, and the cause of the rest is unknown. V and J calls and clone size are given by that table; D and trimming were obtained from the DNA. The sample profile shows roughly 100,000 clones; approximately 80% of them were found once. Roughly 4.9% of the sample is held by the ten biggest clonotypes.

CDR3 length: 12 amino acids, cysteine to phenylalanine. Left in the record is the CDR3 DNA by itself, 36 bases read in frame from the first base. From the germline V gene, CDR1 is SGHDT and CDR2 is YYEEEE. V is cut back by 0 bases and J by 15 bases, with 4 bases in the junction unmatched. The study at large found these results: An earlier analysis of 587 of the donors showed that most TCR beta V segments appeared in productive rearrangements either about 87% or about 30% of the time, which broadly matched IMGT annotations. According to a later analysis, TCR association rates differed among HLA loci, with DRB1 alleles showing the most associated TCRs and HLA-C alleles showing the fewest. It was suggested by the authors that the approach could potentially be generalized to other disease states and immunological phenotypes. A later analysis associated 15,000 to 20,000 TCR beta sequences with specific HLA alleles at a false discovery rate of 0.05. The only immune exposure information available for the cohort was CMV serostatus. Correlated functional status among segregating V segments might be attributable to linkage disequilibrium, but an unknown experimental factor could not be ruled out. Because counts were too low, approximately 15 rarely observed V segments, including chromosome 9 orphons, were excluded from the earlier analysis of 587 of the donors. When HLA alleles, especially DR and DQ, strongly co-occurred, attributing TCR associations to individual alleles was difficult. V-gene and J-gene trimming of TCR beta chains was associated with a missense DCLRE1C variant in a later genetic analysis, and the association was replicated in an independent cohort. A further reported finding was that TCR beta sequences accurately predicted the HLA-A and HLA-B alleles for most subjects in the first cohort. Most TCR sequences were observed very rarely across donors, whereas some public TCRs were present in many individuals. HLA typing was unavailable for some donors at each locus, so association tests used only the typed subset. A total of fewer than 200 TCR beta chains were listed by the study as associated with cytomegalovirus. In this cohort, only TCR beta chains were sequenced, and detectable features were limited by the absence of alpha or paired-chain data. The presence/absence analyses assumed that sequencing depth was roughly uniform across donors, and that assumption may not be true. A later analysis found that most CMV-associated TCR beta chains appeared HLA-restricted, with HLA associations seemingly driven largely by CMV exposure. Several of the top co-occurrence clusters appeared to be linked to parvovirus B19, influenza, CMV and Epstein-Barr virus, according to a later analysis. Cytomegalovirus status was reported to be diagnosed by the classifier with high specificity and sensitivity in both the original and validation cohorts. In a later analysis, HLA-associated TCR beta chains were found to be more clonally expanded and to have lower generation probabilities than equally common non-associated chains. The sequencing pipeline was judged likely to have produced a cluster of highly shared sequence variants as a technical artifact. In vitro tests confirmed that three of the cytomegalovirus-associated TCR beta chains recognize cytomegalovirus antigens. According to a later genetic analysis, donors in an Asian-associated ancestry cluster had fewer N-insertions in productive TCRs than the approximately 690-donor mean. Some IMGT-functional V segments, including TRBV6-2 and TRBV6-3, could not be distinguished by the 87-base-pair reads and were therefore excluded.

The cohort comprised fewer than 700 healthy bone marrow donors. At the time of sampling, every cohort member was nominally healthy, though immune exposures that went unrecorded were likely present. The donor tested CMV seropositive and was one of the 289 seropositive cohort members. A peripheral blood sample was collected from each donor, and TCR beta sequencing was performed on peripheral blood mononuclear cells. Genomic DNA was extracted from the blood cell samples with the Qiagen DNeasy Blood Extraction Kit. Turning to this clone: This clone's antigen is unknown. Base qualities are not provided; no much larger clone lies one nucleotide away.

The clonotype comes from a female donor in good health and CMV-seropositive. Recombination joined TRBV5-6 with TRBJ2-1, and 9 bases in between align with TRBD2. Sequencing used PBMCs. This receptor has the CDR3 CASSLVGGRGFF. The DNA sequence is as follows: TGTGCCAGCAGCTTGGTAGGCGGGAGGGGGTTCTTC. Here the CDR3 is joined to the reference TRBV5-6 and TRBJ2-1 genes, and the full variable domain is: DAGVTQSPTHLIKTRGQQVTLRCSPKSGHDTVSWYQQALGQGPQFIFQYYEEEERQRGNFPDRFSGHQFPNYSSELNVNALLLGDSALYLCASSLVGGRGFFGPGTRLTVL.